The 31 T cell receptor beta chains presented below share a single source sample, sequenced in a study of graft-versus-host responses after intestinal transplantation. Their antigens are not known. This table comes from immunoSEQ multiplex PCR, and its TCRdb copy is limited to in-frame clones, with some not included. The sample carries about 94,000 clones, about 91% recorded once. The starting material was unstimulated CD8+ T cells sorted from spleen or lymph node cells, obtained before intestinal transplant. The receptors derive from a human donor who received an intestinal transplant.

The genes are TRBV13 and TRBJ1-1, with D uncertain. The CDR3 consists of 12 residues. With 3 bases removed from V and 5 bases from J, the gap between germline ends came to 7 bases. Germline lookup yields CDR1 PRHDT and CDR2 FYEKMQ (reference sequence). CDR3 bases: TGTGCCAGCAGCTTTGGAGGGACTGAAGCTTTCTTT. Its protein is CASSFGGTEAFF.

The chain couples TRBV7-9 to TRBJ2-3, with 9 nucleotides matching TRBD1. The CDR3 is made up of 17 amino acids. Germline CDR1 and CDR2: SEHNR and FQNEAQ (reference sequence). V shed 4 bases, J shed 3 bases, and the junction held 11 bases outside the gene matches. The CDR3 sequence is CASSSPSGQGFTDTQYF. The CDR3 bases are TGTGCCAGCAGCTCACCATCCGGACAGGGGTTTACAGATACGCAGTATTTT.

V gene TRBV5-6 combines with J gene TRBJ1-1; D call uncertain. The CDR3 is 14 amino acids. V lost 1 base and J lost 4, with 11 bases in between. Germline lookup yields CDR1 SGHDT and CDR2 YYEEEE. The CDR3 loop is CASSLIAEPTEAFF. DNA of the CDR3: TGTGCCAGCAGCTTGATAGCGGAACCCACTGAAGCTTTCTTT.

V gene TRBV5-1 combines with J gene TRBJ2-7, with 7 nucleotides matching TRBD1. The CDR3 runs to 14 residues. V was clipped by 2 bases and J by 2 bases; unmatched bases: 4. Germline V gene data show CDR1 as SGHRS and CDR2 as YFSETQ. The CDR3 region is CASSLRTGAYEQYF. For the CDR3, the DNA is TGCGCCAGCAGCTTAAGGACAGGCGCCTACGAGCAGTACTTC.

The chain uses TRBV7-2 and TRBJ2-7; maybe TRBD1 (5 bases). V dropped 5 bases and J dropped 2 bases, with 16 bases sitting between them. The germline V gene has CDR1 SGHTA and CDR2 FQGNSA. The CDR3 is made up of 15 amino acids. This CDR3 is CASSPRQGRTYEQYF. The CDR3 DNA reads TGTGCCAGCAGCCCCCGGCAGGGTCGGACCTACGAGCAGTACTTC.

This chain connects TRBV7-6 to TRBJ2-7, with 8 bases that match TRBD1. J gave up 6 bases and V 5 bases, and 6 bases lay outside the gene matches. Germline V gene data show CDR1 as SGHVS and CDR2 as FNYEAQ. CDR3 size: 13 residues. The CDR3 bases are TGTGCCAGCAGCCCAGGGGGCATGGGCGAGCAGTACTTC. This gives the protein CASSPGGMGEQYF.

The V and J genes are TRBV6-1 and TRBJ2-3; D gene ambiguous. The germline V gene has CDR1 MNHNS and CDR2 SASEGT. Trimming stripped 3 bases from V and 2 bases from J, with 9 bases between. The CDR3 is made up of 14 amino acids. The CDR3 protein is CASSDDGSTDTQYF. The CDR3 DNA reads TGTGCCAGCAGTGATGACGGGTCCACAGATACGCAGTATTTT.

This clone appeared a single time. The CDR3 protein is CASKRGGLAGELFF. CDR3 bases: TGTGCCAGTAAGAGAGGGGGTCTAGCCGGGGAGCTGTTTTTT. The gene calls are TRBV19 and TRBJ2-2, with D possibly matching TRBD1 (6 bases). In germline, CDR1 is LNHDA, CDR2 SQIVND (reference sequence). V was trimmed by 7 bases and J by 6 bases, leaving 15 bases between them. CDR3 length: 14 residues.

The chain is built from TRBV5-4 and TRBJ1-2, with 9 bases matching TRBD1. This CDR3 has 18 amino acids. V lost 3 bases, J lost 4 bases, and 16 bases stayed unmatched. Germline CDR1 is SGHNT and CDR2 is YYREEE (reference sequence). DNA of the CDR3: TGTGCCAGCAGCTGGGACAGGGCGAAAAGGCTTTTCACCTATGGCTACACCTTC. Translating it yields CASSWDRAKRLFTYGYTF.

The chain recombines TRBV19 with TRBJ2-2; tentative D call: TRBD1 (5 bases). Germline loops: CDR1 LNHDA, CDR2 SQIVND (reference sequence). V lost 6 bases and J 2 bases, leaving 13 bases between the germline ends. The CDR3 has 15 amino acids. The CDR3 loop is CASSPGIGNTGELFF. CDR3 bases: TGTGCCAGTAGCCCAGGGATCGGTAACACCGGGGAGCTGTTTTTT. Variable domain in full (rest from reference TRBV19 and TRBJ2-2): DGGITQSPKYLFRKEGQNVTLSCEQNLNHDAMYWYRQDPGQGLRLIYYSQIVNDFQKGDIAEGYSVSREKKESFPLTVTSAQKNPTAFYLCASSPGIGNTGELFFGEGSRLTVL.

In DNA, the CDR3 is TGTGCCAGCAGCTTTCGGCAGGGCCCTGAAGCTTTCTTT. As protein: CASSFRQGPEAFF. The chain links TRBV11-2 to TRBJ1-1, with a possible D match to TRBD1 (5 bases). The CDR3 spans 13 residues. V shed 3 bases and J shed 6 bases, with 11 bases lying between them. Per the germline V gene, CDR1 is SGHAT and CDR2 is FQNNGV.

The V gene is TRBV15, the J gene TRBJ2-1; TRBD2 matches 7 bases. CDR1 is LNHNV, CDR2 YYDKDF, per germline (reference sequence). The J segment lost 5 bases and the V segment lost 1 base, leaving 5 bases of the junction unmatched. This CDR3 is 15 amino acids long. CDR3 loop: CATSRGGGSHNEQFF. In nucleotides, the CDR3 is TGTGCCACCAGCAGAGGGGGGGGATCTCACAATGAGCAGTTCTTC.

V usage is TRBV5-5 and J usage is TRBJ2-1; the D is unclear. Trimming stripped 4 bases from V and 3 bases from J, with 14 bases between. CDR3 length equals 15 residues. Germline loops: CDR1 SGHKS, CDR2 YYEKEE (reference sequence). CDR3 nucleotide sequence: TGTGCCAGCAGCGCGACTGAATGGGTCTACAATGAGCAGTTCTTC. This sequence encodes CASSATEWVYNEQFF.

This clone occurred once. This sequence joins TRBV7-2 and TRBJ2-7, with 10 bases that match TRBD2. The CDR3 consists of 15 residues. The V gene end was trimmed by 0 bases and the J gene end by 3 bases; junction bases not matched to a gene: 2. Germline V gene data show CDR1 as SGHTA and CDR2 as FQGNSA. This CDR3 reads CASSLALAGNYEQYF. The CDR3 bases are TGTGCCAGCAGCTTAGCACTAGCGGGAAACTACGAGCAGTACTTC.

CDR3 protein: CASSMGTSGRADEQYF. The CDR3 DNA follows: TGTGCCAGTAGTATGGGGACTAGCGGGAGGGCCGACGAGCAGTACTTC. V gene TRBV19 combines with J gene TRBJ2-7, with 16 bases fitting TRBD2. J gave up 5 bases and V 3 bases, and 4 bases lay outside the gene matches. CDR1 is LNHDA and CDR2 is SQIVND in the germline V gene (reference sequence). The CDR3 totals 16 residues.

CDR3: CASSFGMYGTSGSMDTQYF. The CDR3, as DNA: TGTGCCAGCAGTTTCGGGATGTACGGGACTAGCGGGAGTATGGATACGCAGTATTTT. This chain uses TRBV28 with TRBJ2-3, with 14 nucleotides matching TRBD2. The CDR3 sequence is 19 residues long. Germline trimming cut 3 bases from V and 6 bases from J; bases unmatched to any gene: 14. Germline assignment: CDR1 MDHEN and CDR2 SYDVKM.

J is TRBJ2-1 and V is TRBV2; 12 nucleotides agree with TRBD1. CDR1 and CDR2 (germline): SNHLY, FYNNEI. The CDR3 is 16 residues long. V shed 1 base, J shed 9 bases, and the junction held 7 bases outside the gene matches. The CDR3 is CASSEGGGQGATEQFF. In DNA form, the CDR3 reads TGTGCCAGCAGTGAAGGTGGGGGACAGGGGGCTACTGAGCAGTTCTTC. Together with reference TRBV2 and TRBJ2-1, the CDR3 gives the full variable domain: EPEVTQTPSHQVTQMGQEVILRCVPISNHLYFYWYRQILGQKVEFLVSFYNNEISEKSEIFDDQFSVERPDGSNFTLKIRSTKLEDSAMYFCASSEGGGQGATEQFFGPGTRLTVL.

This sequence joins TRBV4-1 and TRBJ2-1, with TRBD2 identical over 7 bases. The germline gives CDR1 MGHRA, CDR2 YSYEKL. V shed 4 bases, J shed 7 bases, and the junction held 4 bases outside the gene matches. The CDR3 extends over 13 amino acids. The CDR3 DNA reads TGCGCCAGCAGCCCCTGGCGGGAGAATGAGCAGTTCTTC. It specifies CASSPWRENEQFF.

This clone was seen a single time. The V and J genes are TRBV7-6 and TRBJ2-1, with D possibly being TRBD2 (5 bases). The CDR3 contains 18 residues. Looked up from germline, CDR1 is SGHVS and CDR2 is FNYEAQ. Trimming removed 0 bases at V and 5 bases at J, with 20 bases between. The chain's CDR3 is CASSLAGIATTLDNEQFF. The CDR3 bases are TGTGCCAGCAGCTTAGCGGGAATAGCGACGACACTCGACAATGAGCAGTTCTTC.

The rearrangement uses TRBV4-1 and TRBJ1-2; D not resolved. Germline CDR1 reads MGHRA; CDR2 reads YSYEKL. The CDR3 runs 14 residues. The germline V and J ends were trimmed by 0 bases and 3 bases, with 8 bases remaining between them. CDR3: CASSQDFQDYGYTF. CDR3 DNA: TGCGCCAGCAGCCAAGATTTCCAGGACTATGGCTACACCTTC.

This clone was detected only once. This chain links TRBV6-6 with TRBJ1-1, with a tentative D call TRBD1 (5 bases). The CDR3 has 14 residues. V dropped 2 bases and J dropped 2 bases, with 9 bases sitting between them. Germline V gene data show CDR1 as MNHNY and CDR2 as SVGAGI (reference sequence). The DNA of the CDR3 is TGTGCCAGCAGTTACCGACAGCCTAACACTGAAGCTTTCTTT. Translation: CASSYRQPNTEAFF.

This chain links TRBV6-1 with TRBJ2-1; D is unclear. This CDR3 contains 13 residues. Germline V gene lookup returns CDR1 MNHNS and CDR2 SASEGT. V dropped 3 bases and J dropped 4 bases, with 7 bases sitting between them. For the CDR3, the DNA is TGTGCCAGCAGTGATTGGCTTTACAATGAGCAGTTCTTC. Translation: CASSDWLYNEQFF.

This clone was counted once. CDR3 in DNA: TGCGCCAGCAGCGTAAACGCGGCGGGAGGACTTCCGGGGGAGTCCTACGAGCAGTACTTC. Translated, it gives CASSVNAAGGLPGESYEQYF. The V and J genes are TRBV5-1 and TRBJ2-7, with 8 bases fitting TRBD2. J gave up 1 base and V 4 bases, and 22 bases lay outside the gene matches. CDR1 is SGHRS and CDR2 is YFSETQ in the germline V gene. CDR3 length equals 20 residues.

The CDR3 nucleotides read TGTGCCAGTAGTTCCACGGACAGGGCCGTAGATACGCAGTATTTT. Translated: CASSSTDRAVDTQYF. This chain links TRBV19 with TRBJ2-3, with TRBD1 matching over 8 bases. V was pared by 5 bases and J by 5 bases, with 9 bases of the junction left unmatched. The CDR3 runs to 15 residues. The germline V gene encodes CDR1 LNHDA and CDR2 SQIVND (reference sequence). The full variable domain, rest sourced from reference TRBV19 and TRBJ2-3, is DGGITQSPKYLFRKEGQNVTLSCEQNLNHDAMYWYRQDPGQGLRLIYYSQIVNDFQKGDIAEGYSVSREKKESFPLTVTSAQKNPTAFYLCASSSTDRAVDTQYFGPGTRLTVL.

This chain joins TRBV29-1 and TRBJ2-7, with a weak D call TRBD1 (6 bases). The V gene's germline CDR1 is SQVTM and CDR2 ANQGSEA. The CDR3 length is 15 residues. V lost 4 bases and J lost 3, with 19 bases in between. The CDR3 DNA is TGCAGCGTTGCTGGCAGGGGCCCCGACTTCTACGAGCAGTACTTC. Amino acid sequence: CSVAGRGPDFYEQYF.

This clone is a singleton in its sample. The chain combines TRBV7-9 with TRBJ2-1; D remains ambiguous. Per germline, CDR1 SEHNR and CDR2 FQNEAQ (reference sequence). This CDR3 region has 12 residues. V was trimmed by 3 bases and J by 8 bases, leaving 8 bases between them. The CDR3 region is CASSLGNDEQFF. The DNA for the CDR3 is TGTGCCAGCAGCTTGGGCAACGATGAGCAGTTCTTC.

The chain recombines TRBV6-1 with TRBJ2-6; 9 bases match TRBD1. CDR1 MNHNS and CDR2 SASEGT come from the germline V gene. CDR3 length: 13 amino acids. J was trimmed by 4 bases and V by 9 bases; bases with no gene match: 1. The CDR3 region is CASGQGGANVLTF. CDR3 in DNA: TGTGCCAGTGGACAGGGGGGGGCCAACGTCCTGACTTTC.

The chain links TRBV5-5 to TRBJ2-7; the match to TRBD2 covers 16 bases. This CDR3 is built from 18 residues. In germline, CDR1 is SGHKS, CDR2 YYEKEE (reference sequence). The junction had 5 bases not matched to a gene; V was cut back by 0 bases and J by 2 bases. In DNA form, the CDR3 reads TGTGCCAGCAGCTTGGCCCCGGGACTAGCGGGAGGGCCCTACGAGCAGTACTTC. Its protein product is CASSLAPGLAGGPYEQYF.

This rearrangement joins TRBV29-1 to TRBJ2-1, with a tentative D call TRBD1 (6 bases). Germline V gives CDR1 SQVTM, CDR2 ANQGSEA. The CDR3 is made up of 14 amino acids. The germline V and J ends were trimmed by 5 bases and 0 bases, with 11 bases remaining between them. The CDR3 DNA reads TGCAGCGTTTTCCACAGGGCCTCCTACAATGAGCAGTTCTTC. Amino acid sequence: CSVFHRASYNEQFF.

V is TRBV29-1 and J is TRBJ2-2; 9 bases align to TRBD2. CDR3 length equals 16 residues. Germline CDR1 is SQVTM and CDR2 is ANQGSEA. The J segment lost 4 bases and the V segment lost 0 bases, leaving 6 bases of the junction unmatched. CDR3 in amino acids: CSVEDLSGRGTGELFF. DNA for the CDR3: TGCAGCGTTGAAGATCTTAGCGGGAGAGGCACCGGGGAGCTGTTTTTT.

The CDR3 DNA follows: TGTGCCATCAGTGGTCTTAAGACAGGGGGCATGGAGGCCCAGCATTTT. Translated, it gives CAISGLKTGGMEAQHF. The chain couples TRBV10-3 to TRBJ1-5; 10 bases match TRBD1. Germline V CDR1 and CDR2: ENHRY, SYGVKD. V was pared by 4 bases and J by 11 bases, with 14 bases of the junction left unmatched. This CDR3 spans 16 amino acids.